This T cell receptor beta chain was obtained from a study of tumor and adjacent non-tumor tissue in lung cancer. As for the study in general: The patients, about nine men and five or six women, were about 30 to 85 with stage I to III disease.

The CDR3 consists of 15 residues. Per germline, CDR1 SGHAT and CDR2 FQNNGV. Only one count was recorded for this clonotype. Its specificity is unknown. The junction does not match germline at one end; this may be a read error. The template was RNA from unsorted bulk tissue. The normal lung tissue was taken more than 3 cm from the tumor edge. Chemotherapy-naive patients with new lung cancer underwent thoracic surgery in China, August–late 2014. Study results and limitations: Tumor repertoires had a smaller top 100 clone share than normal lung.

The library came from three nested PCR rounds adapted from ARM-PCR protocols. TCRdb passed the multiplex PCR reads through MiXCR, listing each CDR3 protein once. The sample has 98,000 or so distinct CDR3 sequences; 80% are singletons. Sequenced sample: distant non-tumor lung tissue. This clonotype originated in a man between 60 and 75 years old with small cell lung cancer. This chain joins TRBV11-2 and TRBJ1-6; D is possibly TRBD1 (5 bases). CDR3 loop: CARSRAWAFNSPLHF. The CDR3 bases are TGTGCCAGGAGCAGGGCCTGGGCCTTCAATTCACCTCTCCACTTT.